Listed here are 9 T cell receptor beta chains from one sample, sequenced in a study of blood T cells in healthy people across ages. The second PCR ran about 6 to 12 cycles with a sample-barcoded 5' primer and J-beta primers. A single record per CDR3 protein comes from TCRdb applying MiXCR to the 5' RACE reads. This sample has about 1 million distinct CDR3 sequences, with 40% to 55% found just once. Sequences were obtained from blood. These receptors came from a woman aged 55-69 years in good health.

This chain links TRBV6-1 with TRBJ2-3; 9 bases fit TRBD2. Germline V gives CDR1 MNHNS, CDR2 SASEGT. With 2 bases clipped from V and 1 base from J, the junction kept 7 bases outside the gene matches. The CDR3 runs 17 residues. CDR3 DNA: TGTGCCAGCAGTGAACAGCGGGGGGCTCGTCGCACAGATACGCAGTATTTT. Encoded protein: CASSEQRGARRTDTQYF.

The genes are TRBV6-6 and TRBJ2-5; TRBD2 matches 9 bases. Unmatched junction bases numbered 7, after V lost 2 bases and J lost 0 bases. The germline V gene has CDR1 MNHNY and CDR2 SVGAGI (reference sequence). This CDR3 is 17 amino acids long. Here the CDR3 DNA reads TGTGCCAGCAGTTACCGGAGGACTAGCGAGAACCAAGAGACCCAGTACTTC. It is translated as CASSYRRTSENQETQYF.

This chain joins TRBV29-1 and TRBJ2-7, with D perhaps matching TRBD1 (6 bases). V was cut by 8 bases and J by 6 bases, with 20 bases left in between. CDR3 length equals 13 residues. Looked up from germline, CDR1 is SQVTM and CDR2 is ANQGSEA. The CDR3 coding sequence is TGCAGCCTCCGGGACGGACAGTCCCGCGAGCAGTACTTC. It yields the protein CSLRDGQSREQYF.

The chain employs TRBV12-3 or TRBV12-4 and TRBJ2-1; possible D gene TRBD1, 6 bases. Trimming left V 2 bases short and J 7 bases short, with 12 bases between. CDR3 length: 14 residues. CDR3 sequence: CASSLNQGSNEQFF. In nucleotides, the CDR3 is TGTGCCAGCAGTTTAAATCAGGGGTCGAATGAGCAGTTCTTC.

J is TRBJ2-1 and V is TRBV27; 13 positions match TRBD2. The trim removed 6 bases at V and 9 bases at J, leaving 8 bases unmatched. The CDR3 is 15 residues long. Germline V CDR1 and CDR2: MNHEY, SMNVEV (reference sequence). CDR3: CASSPGLAGTTEQFF. CDR3 DNA: TGTGCCAGCAGCCCGGGACTAGCGGGGACTACTGAGCAGTTCTTC.

A few counts support this clonotype. The rearrangement joins TRBV12-3 or TRBV12-4 to TRBJ2-7, with 9 bases aligning to TRBD1. J was trimmed by 7 bases and V by 6 bases; bases with no gene match: 10. The CDR3 runs to 14 residues. CDR3 nucleotide sequence: TGTGCCAGCAGGACTACAGGGGGCACGGGAGAGCAGTACTTC. It encodes CASRTTGGTGEQYF.

The chain carries TRBV7-9 and TRBJ2-5; a weak D match, TRBD1 (6 bases). TRBJ2-7 explains the end of the DNA better; the J call may be wrong. This CDR3 has 14 amino acids. Germline-derived CDR1 and CDR2 are SEHNR and FQNEAQ (reference sequence). This chain's CDR3 is CASRPQGGAYEQYF. As DNA, the CDR3 is TGTGCCAGCAGACCACAGGGTGGGGCCTACGAGCAGTACTTC.

The V call is TRBV20-1, the J call TRBJ2-5; no clear D gene. With 2 bases removed from V and 5 bases from J, the gap between germline ends came to 6 bases. This CDR3 contains 11 residues. Germline CDR1 DFQATT, CDR2 SNEGSKA (reference sequence). CDR3: CSARSLETQYF. The CDR3 region has the DNA TGCAGTGCTAGAAGTCTTGAGACCCAGTACTTC.

In nucleotides, the CDR3 is TGTGCCAGCAGGGGAGACAGGCGCTACGAGCAGTACTTC. This sequence encodes CASRGDRRYEQYF. The V gene is TRBV7-9, the J gene TRBJ2-7, with D possibly TRBD1 on 6 matching bases. Trimming removed 6 bases from V and 3 bases from J, with 12 bases in between. The CDR3 has 13 amino acids. Germline CDR1 reads SEHNR; CDR2 reads FQNEAQ (reference sequence).